The text below deals with one T cell receptor beta chain. This entry comes from a study of shared clonotypes between healthy human individuals. The CDR3 spans 14 residues. J lost 5 bases, V lost 3 bases, and 6 bases had no gene match. Germline CDR1 and CDR2: SEHNR and FQNEAQ (reference sequence). Profiled with immunoSEQ multiplex PCR; TCRdb holds only in-frame clones, not every one. The sample gives about 560,000 clones, around 78% of which show up once; around 11% is in the top ten. This rearrangement joins TRBV7-9 to TRBJ2-7; TRBD1 agrees at 8 bases. The clonotype comes from a woman aged 40 to 49 in good health. Some clones in this sample may be carry-over from other donors' samples. Source material: PBMCs. In DNA, the CDR3 is TGTGCCAGCAGCTTTCGGACAGGGCAGGACGAGCAGTACTTC. It yields the protein CASSFRTGQDEQYF. The full variable domain, its missing parts supplied by reference TRBV7-9 and TRBJ2-7, is DTGVSQNPRHKITKRGQNVTFRCDPISEHNRLYWYRQTLGQGPEFLTYFQNEAQLEKSRLLSDRFSAERPKGSFSTLEIQRTEQGDSAMYLCASSFRTGQDEQYFGPGTRLTVT.